These 10 T cell receptor beta chains were sequenced from one sample in a study of blood T cell repertoires in COVID-19. Clones were sequenced by immunoSEQ multiplex PCR, and TCRdb holds only the in-frame ones, with some missing. Among some 160,000 clones, approximately 90% were seen once, and the ten largest hold roughly 2.3%. The sequencing input was peripheral blood. The receptors shown here come from a man younger than 35 with acute or convalescent COVID-19.

For the CDR3, the DNA is TGTGCCAGCAGCCATGAGGCGACTAATGAAAAACTGTTTTTT. Protein sequence: CASSHEATNEKLFF. This chain connects TRBV3-1 (or the pseudogene TRBV3-2) to TRBJ1-4; D is ambiguous. This CDR3 has 14 residues. Per germline, CDR1 LGHDT and CDR2 YNNKEL (reference sequence). V shed 3 bases and J shed 2 bases, with 7 bases lying between them.

J is TRBJ2-7 and V is TRBV4-1; 15 bases are shared with TRBD2. This CDR3 spans 15 amino acids. Germline V gene sequence: CDR1 MGHRA, CDR2 YSYEKL. V was clipped by 4 bases and J by 6 bases; unmatched bases: 4. The CDR3 DNA is TGCGCCAGCAGCCCACGGACTAGCGGGAGGGGCGAGCAGTACTTC. Amino acids: CASSPRTSGRGEQYF.

CDR3 nucleotide sequence: TGTGCCAGCAGCGTAGGGCCTAGCGACTACGAGCAGTACTTC. Residues: CASSVGPSDYEQYF. V is TRBV9 and J is TRBJ2-7, with D maybe TRBD2 (6 bases). The CDR3 is 14 residues long. Trimming pared 0 bases from V and 3 bases from J, leaving 10 bases between. CDR1 and CDR2 (germline): SGDLS, YYNGEE.

The genes are TRBV6-5 and TRBJ1-4; D not certain. Deletions cut 0 bases from V and 7 bases from J, with 15 bases between. The CDR3 is 16 residues long. The V gene's germline CDR1 is MNHEY and CDR2 SVGAGI. The CDR3 coding sequence is TGTGCCAGCAGTTACTCGGCCGACGTCGGAGGTGAAAAACTGTTTTTT. Protein sequence: CASSYSADVGGEKLFF.

V gene TRBV18 combines with J gene TRBJ2-1; 9 positions agree with TRBD2. Germline CDR1 reads KGHSH; CDR2 reads LQKENI. The trim removed 3 bases at V and 5 bases at J, leaving 8 bases unmatched. The CDR3 covers 16 residues. CDR3 amino acids: CASSPMGAGGNNEQFF. The CDR3, as DNA: TGTGCCAGCTCACCCATGGGAGCGGGAGGAAACAATGAGCAGTTCTTC.

The chain recombines TRBV28 with TRBJ1-1; D remains unclear. CDR1 MDHEN and CDR2 SYDVKM come from the germline V gene. Trimming removed 2 bases from V and 6 bases from J, with 13 bases in between. CDR3 length: 14 residues. Here the CDR3 reads CASSLPRGVAEAFF. The CDR3 coding sequence is TGTGCCAGCAGTTTACCTAGAGGCGTCGCTGAAGCTTTCTTT.

This rearrangement joins TRBV7-8 to TRBJ1-5; possibly TRBD1 for D (5 bases). Germline CDR1 reads SGHVS; CDR2 reads FQNEAQ. V dropped 5 bases and J dropped 2 bases, with 19 bases sitting between them. The CDR3 is made up of 17 amino acids. The CDR3 region is CASSRRRGALGNQPQHF. As DNA, the CDR3 is TGTGCCAGCAGCCGGAGGAGGGGAGCGTTGGGCAATCAGCCCCAGCATTTT.

The CDR3 loop reads CASSIGQGRSYEQYF. The CDR3 nucleotides are TGTGCCAGTAGTATCGGACAGGGTAGGTCCTACGAGCAGTACTTC. This chain uses TRBV19 with TRBJ2-7; 8 bases are a match to TRBD1. Germline CDR1 and CDR2: LNHDA and SQIVND (reference sequence). Trimming at V came to 3 bases and at J to 1 base, leaving 5 bases not matched to a gene. The CDR3 loop spans 15 amino acids. Combining the CDR3 with reference TRBV19 and TRBJ2-7 gives the whole variable domain DGGITQSPKYLFRKEGQNVTLSCEQNLNHDAMYWYRQDPGQGLRLIYYSQIVNDFQKGDIAEGYSVSREKKESFPLTVTSAQKNPTAFYLCASSIGQGRSYEQYFGPGTRLTVT.

The V and J genes are TRBV28 and TRBJ1-1; tentatively, D is TRBD1 (6 bases). Trimming stripped 5 bases from V and 4 bases from J, with 14 bases between. This CDR3 region has 14 residues. Germline V CDR1 and CDR2: MDHEN, SYDVKM. The CDR3 here is CASSKTGSSTEAFF. In DNA, the CDR3 is TGTGCCAGCAGTAAAACAGGGTCGAGCACTGAAGCTTTCTTT.

This chain connects TRBV7-6 to TRBJ2-7; possibly TRBD2 for D (5 bases). V lost 1 base, J lost 7 bases, and 11 bases lay in between. The CDR3 runs to 13 residues. Germline V gene lookup returns CDR1 SGHVS and CDR2 FNYEAQ. CDR3 sequence (DNA): TGTGCCAGCAGCTTAGGAGCCGGGAAAGAGCAGTACTTC. This encodes CASSLGAGKEQYF.